One and the same sample provided the 7 T cell receptor beta chains below, sequenced in a study of blood T cell repertoires in COVID-19. Libraries were prepared by immunoSEQ multiplex PCR; TCRdb keeps only in-frame clonotypes and omits some of them. The sample lists about 110,000 clones; 83% were seen once. The sequenced sample consisted of peripheral blood. These receptors were obtained from a woman between 55 and 75 years old with acute or convalescent COVID-19.

This chain links TRBV18 with TRBJ2-5, with a possible D match to TRBD1 (5 bases). Trimming removed 4 bases at V and 3 bases at J, with 15 bases between. Germline CDR1 and CDR2: KGHSH and LQKENI. This CDR3 is 15 amino acids long. CDR3: CASSLTPTREETQYF. DNA for the CDR3: TGTGCCAGCTCACTCACCCCCACCAGGGAAGAGACCCAGTACTTC.

The chain joins TRBV2 to TRBJ2-1; a weak D match, TRBD1 (7 bases). From germline, CDR1 is SNHLY and CDR2 FYNNEI. There are 15 residues in the CDR3. Trimming removed 1 base from V and 2 bases from J, with 9 bases in between. The CDR3 sequence is CASSEGRGAYNEQFF. CDR3 sequence (DNA): TGTGCCAGCAGTGAAGGCAGGGGGGCCTACAATGAGCAGTTCTTC.

This clone was detected only once. The chain is built from TRBV6-5 and TRBJ1-2, with D tentatively TRBD1 (6 bases). This CDR3 spans 15 amino acids. The germline V and J ends were trimmed by 6 bases and 4 bases, with 18 bases remaining between them. CDR1 is MNHEY and CDR2 is SVGAGI in the germline V gene. The CDR3 DNA reads as TGTGCCAGCAGCCCCGCATCCAGGGGTGGCTATGGCTACACCTTC. It encodes CASSPASRGGYGYTF.

V usage is TRBV7-9 and J usage is TRBJ1-1; D unresolved. The CDR3 extends over 13 amino acids. Germline-derived CDR1 and CDR2 are SEHNR and FQNEAQ (reference sequence). V lost 3 bases and J lost 2, with 7 bases in between. The CDR3 loop is CASSLGKNTEAFF. CDR3 nucleotide sequence: TGTGCCAGCAGCTTGGGCAAAAACACTGAAGCTTTCTTT.

CDR3: CASRTRDTEDYGYTF. Here the CDR3 DNA reads TGTGCCAGTAGGACCCGGGACACGGAGGACTATGGCTACACCTTC. The rearrangement uses TRBV19 and TRBJ1-2, with D perhaps matching TRBD1 (6 bases). The CDR3 loop spans 15 amino acids. The germline CDR1 and CDR2 sequences are LNHDA and SQIVND (reference sequence). The V and J ends lost 6 bases and 3 bases respectively, with 17 bases between them.

This clone showed up just once. The CDR3 nucleotides are TGTGCCAGCAGCGTATTGACGACAGGGCGGGAGACCCAGTACTTC. The encoded protein is CASSVLTTGRETQYF. The V and J genes are TRBV9 and TRBJ2-5; TRBD1 aligns across 7 bases. The CDR3 runs to 15 residues. Germline trimming cut 1 base from V and 5 bases from J; bases unmatched to any gene: 8. The germline gives CDR1 SGDLS, CDR2 YYNGEE.

The genes are TRBV4-1 and TRBJ1-4, with 9 bases identical to TRBD1. J gave up 8 bases and V 3 bases, and 13 bases lay outside the gene matches. This CDR3 has 17 residues. Germline assignment: CDR1 MGHRA and CDR2 YSYEKL. The CDR3: CASSQEGRTGGLEKLFF. The CDR3 nucleotides read TGCGCCAGCAGCCAGGAGGGTCGTACAGGGGGCTTGGAAAAACTGTTTTTT.